This T cell receptor (beta chain) emerged from a study of shared clonotypes between healthy human individuals. The junction had 8 bases not matched to a gene; V was cut back by 3 bases and J by 7 bases. CDR3 length: 15 residues. The germline V gene encodes CDR1 LNHDA and CDR2 SQIVND (reference sequence). A note on this clone: Other DNA sequences in this sample translate to the same CDR3.

Unsorted PBMC DNA sequencing spanned ten immunoSEQ deep assay plates. The method was immunoSEQ multiplex PCR; TCRdb's version includes in-frame clones alone and lacks a portion of them. The data hold some 510,000 clones, with around 74% observed a single time. The rearrangement links TRBV19 to TRBJ1-5, with 8 nucleotides matching TRBD1. The receptor's source is a woman between 40 and 50 years old in good health. Some clones in this sample may be carry-over from other donors' samples. Sample: PBMCs. CDR3 DNA sequence: TGTGCCAGTAGTATTTCCGGGACAGGCGACCAGCCCCAGCATTTT. This translates into CASSISGTGDQPQHF.